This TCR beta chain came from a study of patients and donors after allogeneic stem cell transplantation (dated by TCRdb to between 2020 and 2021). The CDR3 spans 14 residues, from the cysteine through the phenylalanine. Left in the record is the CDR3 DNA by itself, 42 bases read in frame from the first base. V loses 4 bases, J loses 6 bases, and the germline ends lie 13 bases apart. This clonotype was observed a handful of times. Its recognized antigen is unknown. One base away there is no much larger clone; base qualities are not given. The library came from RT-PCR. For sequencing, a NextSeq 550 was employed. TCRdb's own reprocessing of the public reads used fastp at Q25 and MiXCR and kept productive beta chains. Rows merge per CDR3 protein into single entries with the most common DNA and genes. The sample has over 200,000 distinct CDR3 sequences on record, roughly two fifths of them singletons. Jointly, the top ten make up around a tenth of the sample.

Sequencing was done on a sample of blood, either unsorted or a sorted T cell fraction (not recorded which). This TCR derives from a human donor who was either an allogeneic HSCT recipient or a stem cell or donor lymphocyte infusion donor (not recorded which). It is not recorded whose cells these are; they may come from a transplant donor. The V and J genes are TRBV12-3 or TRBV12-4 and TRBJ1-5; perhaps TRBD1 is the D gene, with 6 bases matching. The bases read TGTGCCAGCAGTTCTGAGGGGGTTTCTCAGCCCCAGCATTTT. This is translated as CASSSEGVSQPQHF.